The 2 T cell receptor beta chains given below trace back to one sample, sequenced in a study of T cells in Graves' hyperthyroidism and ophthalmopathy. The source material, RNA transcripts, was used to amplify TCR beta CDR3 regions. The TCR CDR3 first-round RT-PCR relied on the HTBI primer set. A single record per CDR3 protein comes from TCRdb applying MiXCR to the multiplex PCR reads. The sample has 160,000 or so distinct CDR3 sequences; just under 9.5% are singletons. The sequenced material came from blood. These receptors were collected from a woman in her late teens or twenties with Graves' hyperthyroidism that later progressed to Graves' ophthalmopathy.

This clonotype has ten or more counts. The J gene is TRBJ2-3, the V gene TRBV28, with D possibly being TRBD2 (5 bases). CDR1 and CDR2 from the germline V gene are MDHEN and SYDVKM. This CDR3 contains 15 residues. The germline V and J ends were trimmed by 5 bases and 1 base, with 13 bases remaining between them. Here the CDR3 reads CASSDSLAGTDTQYF. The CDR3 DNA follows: TGTGCCAGCAGTGATAGCCTAGCCGGCACAGATACGCAGTATTTT.

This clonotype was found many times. The CDR3 nucleotides read TGTGCCACCAGGGCACCGGGACGTGAAACAGATACGCAGTATTTT. Amino acid sequence: CATRAPGRETDTQYF. The chain carries TRBV15 and TRBJ2-3, with D perhaps assigned TRBD1 or TRBD2 (5 bases each). The V gene lost 6 bases and the J gene lost 3 bases, with 16 bases spanning the gap. Germline-derived CDR1 and CDR2 are LNHNV and YYDKDF (reference sequence). The CDR3 runs to 15 residues.